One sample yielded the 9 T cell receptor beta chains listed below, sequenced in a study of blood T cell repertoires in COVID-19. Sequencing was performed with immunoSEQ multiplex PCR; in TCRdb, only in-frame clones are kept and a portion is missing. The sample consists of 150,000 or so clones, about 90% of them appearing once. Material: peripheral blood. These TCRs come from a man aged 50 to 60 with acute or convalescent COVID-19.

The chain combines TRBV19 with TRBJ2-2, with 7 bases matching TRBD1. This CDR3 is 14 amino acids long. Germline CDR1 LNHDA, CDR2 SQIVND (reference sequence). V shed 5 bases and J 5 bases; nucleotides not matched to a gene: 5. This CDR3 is CASSLKGATGELFF. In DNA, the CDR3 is TGTGCCAGTAGTCTAAAGGGGGCGACCGGGGAGCTGTTTTTT.

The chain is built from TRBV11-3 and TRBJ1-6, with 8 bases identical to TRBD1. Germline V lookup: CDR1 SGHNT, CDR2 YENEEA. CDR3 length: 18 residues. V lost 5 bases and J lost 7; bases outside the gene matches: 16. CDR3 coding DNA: TGTGCCAGCAGCCATTGGACAGGGAGGACTTGGATAAATTCACCCCTCCACTTT. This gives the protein CASSHWTGRTWINSPLHF.

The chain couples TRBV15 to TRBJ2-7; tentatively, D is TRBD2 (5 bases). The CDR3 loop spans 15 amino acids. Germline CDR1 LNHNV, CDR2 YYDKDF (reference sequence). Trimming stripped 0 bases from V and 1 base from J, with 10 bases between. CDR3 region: CATSRDRGGSYEQYF. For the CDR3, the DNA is TGTGCCACCAGCAGAGATCGGGGTGGGTCCTACGAGCAGTACTTC.

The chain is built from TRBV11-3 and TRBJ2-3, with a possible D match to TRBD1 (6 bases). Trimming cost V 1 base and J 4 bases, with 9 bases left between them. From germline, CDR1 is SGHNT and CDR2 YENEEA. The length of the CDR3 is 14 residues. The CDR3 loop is CASSLGNRADTQYF. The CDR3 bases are TGTGCCAGCAGCTTAGGGAACAGGGCAGATACGCAGTATTTT.

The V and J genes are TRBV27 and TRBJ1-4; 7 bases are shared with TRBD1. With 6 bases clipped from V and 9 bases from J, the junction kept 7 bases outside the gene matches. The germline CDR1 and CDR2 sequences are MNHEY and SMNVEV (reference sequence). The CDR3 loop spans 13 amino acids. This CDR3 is CASRTGESKKLFF. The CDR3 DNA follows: TGTGCCAGCAGAACAGGGGAGTCAAAAAAACTGTTTTTT.

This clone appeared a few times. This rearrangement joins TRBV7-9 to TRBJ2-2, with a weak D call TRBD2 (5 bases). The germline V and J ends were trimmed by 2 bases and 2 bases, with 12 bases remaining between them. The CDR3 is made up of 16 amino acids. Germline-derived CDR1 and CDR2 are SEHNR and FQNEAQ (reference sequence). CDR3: CASSLFPGRNTGELFF. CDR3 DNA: TGTGCCAGCAGCTTATTTCCGGGGAGAAACACCGGGGAGCTGTTTTTT.

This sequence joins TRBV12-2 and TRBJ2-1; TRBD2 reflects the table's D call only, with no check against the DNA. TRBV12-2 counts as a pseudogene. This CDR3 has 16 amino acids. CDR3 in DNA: TGTGCAAGTCCCTTAAGGTTTCGACTGATTAACAATGAGCAGTTCTTC. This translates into CASPLRFRLINNEQFF.

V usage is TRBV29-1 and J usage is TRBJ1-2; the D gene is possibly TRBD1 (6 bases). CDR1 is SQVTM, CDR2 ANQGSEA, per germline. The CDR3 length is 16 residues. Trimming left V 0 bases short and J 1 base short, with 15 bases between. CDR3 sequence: CSVEDRGQGNNYGYTF. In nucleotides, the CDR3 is TGCAGCGTTGAAGATCGTGGGCAGGGGAATAACTATGGCTACACCTTC. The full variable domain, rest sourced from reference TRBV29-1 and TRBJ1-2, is SAVISQKPSRDICQRGTSLTIQCQVDSQVTMMFWYRQQPGQSLTLIATANQGSEATYESGFVIDKFPISRPNLTFSTLTVSNMSPEDSSIYLCSVEDRGQGNNYGYTFGSGTRLTVV.

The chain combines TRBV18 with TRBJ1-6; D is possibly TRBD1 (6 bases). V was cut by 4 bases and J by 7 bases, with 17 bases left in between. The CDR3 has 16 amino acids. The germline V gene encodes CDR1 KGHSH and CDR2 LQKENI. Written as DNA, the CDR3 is TGTGCCAGCTCACTAACGACAGGCGGGGGGAATTCACCCCTCCACTTT. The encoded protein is CASSLTTGGGNSPLHF.